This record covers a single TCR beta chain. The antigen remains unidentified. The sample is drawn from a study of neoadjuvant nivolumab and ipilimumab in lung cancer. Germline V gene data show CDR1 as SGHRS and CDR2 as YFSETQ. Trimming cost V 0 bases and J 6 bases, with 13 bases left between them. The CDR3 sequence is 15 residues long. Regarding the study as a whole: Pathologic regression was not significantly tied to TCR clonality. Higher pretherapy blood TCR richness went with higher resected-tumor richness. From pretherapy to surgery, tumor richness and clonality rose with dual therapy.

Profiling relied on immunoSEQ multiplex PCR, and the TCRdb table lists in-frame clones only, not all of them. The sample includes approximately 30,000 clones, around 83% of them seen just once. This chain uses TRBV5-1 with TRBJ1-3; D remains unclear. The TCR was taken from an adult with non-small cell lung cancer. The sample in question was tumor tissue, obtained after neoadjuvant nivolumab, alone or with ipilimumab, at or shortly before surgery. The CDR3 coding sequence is TGCGCCAGCAGCTTGGATCTAACGCAGTTAAACACCATATATTTT. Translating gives CASSLDLTQLNTIYF.